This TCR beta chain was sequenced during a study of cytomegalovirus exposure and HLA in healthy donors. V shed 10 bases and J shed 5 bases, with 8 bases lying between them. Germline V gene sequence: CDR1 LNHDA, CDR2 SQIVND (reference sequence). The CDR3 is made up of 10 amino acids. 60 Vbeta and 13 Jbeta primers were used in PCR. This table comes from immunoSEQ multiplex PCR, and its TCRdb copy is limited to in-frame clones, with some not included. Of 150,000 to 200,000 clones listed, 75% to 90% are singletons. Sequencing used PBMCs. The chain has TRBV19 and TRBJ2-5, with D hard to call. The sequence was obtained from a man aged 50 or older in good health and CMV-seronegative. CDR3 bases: TGTGCCACCCCCCGTGAGACCCAGTACTTC. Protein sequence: CATPRETQYF. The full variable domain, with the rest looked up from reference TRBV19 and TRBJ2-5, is DGGITQSPKYLFRKEGQNVTLSCEQNLNHDAMYWYRQDPGQGLRLIYYSQIVNDFQKGDIAEGYSVSREKKESFPLTVTSAQKNPTAFYLCATPRETQYFGPGTRLLVL.